A single sample is the source of the 31 T cell receptor beta chains below, sequenced in a study of response to subunit inactivated influenza vaccine (dated by TCRdb to between 2018 and 2020). To prepare the library, RT-PCR was applied. The data were produced on an Illumina HiSeq 2500. Starting from the raw public reads, TCRdb applied fastp trimming at Q25, assembled clones with MiXCR and retained in-frame beta chains. Each CDR3 protein appears once, grouped with its most common genes and DNA. The sample profile shows 500,000 to 600,000 distinct CDR3 sequences; 7.6% of them were found once. The leading ten clones occupy 13% of the sample. The sequencing used PBMCs from blood, collected roughly 24 months after vaccination. Source of these receptors: a man aged 50 to 75 who received an inactivated influenza vaccine. Donor details come from another sample of the same person, matched by shared clones.

The sample holds a few counts of this clonotype. The chain links TRBV7-2 to TRBJ2-2; no reliable D call. Trimming removed 5 bases from V and 7 bases from J, with 11 bases in between. Germline V gene sequence: CDR1 SGHTA, CDR2 FQGNSA. The CDR3 length is 13 residues. The CDR3 loop reads CASSRVGFGELFF. The CDR3 DNA follows: TGTGCCAGCAGCCGAGTCGGATTCGGGGAGCTGTTTTTT.

V is TRBV29-1 and J is TRBJ1-1, with D unresolved. V dropped 5 bases and J dropped 10 bases, with 20 bases sitting between them. The V gene's germline CDR1 is SQVTM and CDR2 ANQGSEA. CDR3 length: 13 amino acids. The CDR3: CSVRIQAGFGAFF. The CDR3, as DNA: TGCAGCGTTCGTATCCAAGCTGGTTTCGGAGCTTTCTTT.

On this clonotype: This could be a read error, since a much larger clone is one nucleotide away. The rearrangement uses TRBV11-2 and TRBJ2-7, with D possibly matching TRBD1 (6 bases). The CDR3 loop spans 17 amino acids. Trimming took 3 bases from V and 3 from J, leaving 21 bases between them. Germline values: CDR1 SGHAT, CDR2 FQNNGV. This CDR3 is CASSLYLRKTGNYEQYF. DNA of the CDR3: TGTGCCAGCAGCTTGTACCTCCGGAAGACAGGAAACTACGAGCAGTACTTC.

The chain carries TRBV12-3 or TRBV12-4 and TRBJ2-3; D may correspond to TRBD1 or TRBD2 (5 bases each). V was pared by 6 bases and J by 6 bases, with 28 bases between. The CDR3 spans 18 residues. The CDR3 spells CASRSFLSGPFIDDTQYF. The CDR3, as DNA: TGTGCCAGCAGAAGTTTCCTCTCGGGGCCCTTCATTGACGATACGCAGTATTTT.

This clonotype was counted at least ten times. The CDR3 nucleotides read TGTGCCAGCAGCCACCTTTCAGGGGGACACCGAAACACCGGGGAGCTGTTTTTT. This codes for CASSHLSGGHRNTGELFF. This rearrangement joins TRBV14 to TRBJ2-2; 7 bases agree with TRBD1. V shed 3 bases, J shed 2 bases, and the junction held 12 bases outside the gene matches. This CDR3 has 18 residues. CDR1 SGHDN and CDR2 FVKESK come from the germline V gene. Full variable domain (rest looked up from reference TRBV14 and TRBJ2-2): EAGVTQFPSHSVIEKGQTVTLRCDPISGHDNLYWYRRVMGKEIKFLLHFVKESKQDESGMPNNRFLAERTGGTYSTLKVQPAELEDSGVYFCASSHLSGGHRNTGELFFGEGSRLTVL.

The chain links TRBV9 to TRBJ1-1; 7 nucleotides agree with TRBD1. The J segment lost 6 bases and the V segment lost 0 bases, leaving 8 bases of the junction unmatched. Germline V lookup: CDR1 SGDLS, CDR2 YYNGEE. The CDR3 spans 15 residues. The CDR3 region has the DNA TGTGCCAGCAGCGTAGCGGACAGGCCGGTCCCTGAAGCTTTCTTT. Translated, it gives CASSVADRPVPEAFF.

This clonotype was counted at least ten times. The J gene is TRBJ1-3, the V gene TRBV7-3, with no clear D. The CDR3 sequence is 14 residues long. Trimming pared 3 bases from V and 3 bases from J, leaving 9 bases between. Germline V gene data show CDR1 as SGHTA and CDR2 as FQGTGA. CDR3 protein: CASSLSGIGNTIYF. The DNA for the CDR3 is TGTGCCAGCAGCTTGTCGGGGATTGGAAACACCATATATTTT.

This clonotype was seen many times. This chain connects TRBV12-3 or TRBV12-4 to TRBJ2-2; D not resolved. V dropped 6 bases and J dropped 0 bases, with 8 bases sitting between them. This CDR3 has 14 amino acids. The CDR3 nucleotides read TGTGCCAGCAGGACCAACGCGAACACCGGGGAGCTGTTTTTT. Amino acid sequence: CASRTNANTGELFF.

This clonotype was seen many times. This rearrangement joins TRBV7-2 to TRBJ2-5; 11 bases map to TRBD2. The germline V gene encodes CDR1 SGHTA and CDR2 FQGNSA. The CDR3 is made up of 16 amino acids. Losses at the gene ends were 2 bases for V and 5 bases for J; bases not matched to a gene: 7. The CDR3 region is CASSLFGSGGAETQYF. For the CDR3, the DNA is TGTGCCAGCAGCTTATTTGGTAGCGGGGGGGCGGAGACCCAGTACTTC.

The DNA of the CDR3 is TGTGCCAGCAGTTCAATACTAGCGGGGGGACGTGGGGGAGATACCCAGTACTTC. Amino acids: CASSSILAGGRGGDTQYF. The genes are TRBV27 and TRBJ2-5; TRBD2 agrees at 12 bases. This CDR3 region has 18 residues. The germline gives CDR1 MNHEY, CDR2 SMNVEV (reference sequence). V shed 4 bases and J 8 bases; nucleotides not matched to a gene: 17.

The chain carries TRBV5-1 and TRBJ1-1; D is perhaps TRBD1 (6 bases). The germline CDR1 and CDR2 sequences are SGHRS and YFSETQ. The CDR3 is made up of 15 amino acids. Trimming removed 1 base at V and 2 bases at J, with 12 bases between. CDR3 amino acids: CASSLNVGQNTEAFF. CDR3 sequence (DNA): TGCGCCAGCAGCTTGAATGTGGGACAAAACACTGAAGCTTTCTTT.

CDR3: CSAGRTSTDTQYF. The DNA of the CDR3 is TGCAGTGCTGGAAGGACTAGCACAGATACGCAGTATTTT. The J gene is TRBJ2-3, the V gene TRBV20-1; D may be TRBD2 (5 bases). The CDR3 has 13 residues. The V gene lost 5 bases and the J gene lost 0 bases, with 9 bases spanning the gap. Germline V gene data show CDR1 as DFQATT and CDR2 as SNEGSKA (reference sequence).

This clonotype was observed at least ten times. The chain couples TRBV20-1 to TRBJ1-5; D perhaps matches TRBD1 (6 bases). Per the germline V gene, CDR1 is DFQATT and CDR2 is SNEGSKA (reference sequence). The CDR3 totals 14 residues. Trimming stripped 5 bases from V and 0 bases from J, with 11 bases between. The CDR3 spells CSAFDRFSNQPQHF. The CDR3 DNA follows: TGCAGTGCTTTTGACAGGTTTAGCAATCAGCCCCAGCATTTT.

This chain joins TRBV4-3 and TRBJ1-3, with 7 positions matching TRBD1. This CDR3 has 15 amino acids. Per germline, CDR1 LGHNA and CDR2 YSLEER. J lost 5 bases, V lost 0 bases, and 4 bases had no gene match. The CDR3 region is CASSQDWDSRNTIYF. CDR3 nucleotide sequence: TGCGCCAGCAGCCAAGATTGGGACAGTCGAAACACCATATATTTT.

Many counts were recorded for this clonotype. The chain carries TRBV12-3 or TRBV12-4 and TRBJ2-3, with 8 positions matching TRBD2. The CDR3 loop spans 16 amino acids. Trimming at V came to 6 bases and at J to 0 bases, leaving 8 bases not matched to a gene. DNA of the CDR3: TGTGCCAGCAGCCCAACTAGCGGAACTAGCACAGATACGCAGTATTTT. It is translated as CASSPTSGTSTDTQYF.

This clonotype was observed a few times. The DNA for the CDR3 is TGTGCCAGCAGACCTACAGGGTTCGGCTACACCTTC. It encodes CASRPTGFGYTF. The chain joins TRBV7-2 to TRBJ1-2, with D possibly TRBD1 on 6 matching bases. With 6 bases removed from V and 8 bases from J, the gap between germline ends came to 13 bases. There are 12 residues in the CDR3. Germline CDR1 and CDR2: SGHTA and FQGNSA.

This clonotype came up many times. V and J are TRBV14 and TRBJ2-1; D unresolved. Germline V gene data show CDR1 as SGHDN and CDR2 as FVKESK. The CDR3 is 14 amino acids. V was cut by 4 bases and J by 1 base, with 8 bases left in between. CDR3 bases: TGTGCCAGCAGCCCCGGGTTTTCCTACAATGAGCAGTTCTTC. Translating gives CASSPGFSYNEQFF. The whole variable domain, remainder taken from reference TRBV14 and TRBJ2-1, is EAGVTQFPSHSVIEKGQTVTLRCDPISGHDNLYWYRRVMGKEIKFLLHFVKESKQDESGMPNNRFLAERTGGTYSTLKVQPAELEDSGVYFCASSPGFSYNEQFFGPGTRLTVL.

J is TRBJ2-2 and V is TRBV7-2; TRBD1 matches 7 bases. Germline CDR1 is SGHTA and CDR2 is FQGNSA. The CDR3 has 16 residues. CDR3 DNA sequence: TGTGCTAGCTCCTTTCTTACCAGGGGGAGCACCGGGGAGCTGTTTTTT. Encoded protein: CASSFLTRGSTGELFF.

At least ten counts were recorded for this clonotype. CDR3 region: CASTPGTSGRSNEQFF. DNA for the CDR3: TGTGCCAGCACCCCAGGGACTAGCGGGAGAAGCAATGAGCAGTTCTTC. This sequence joins TRBV14 and TRBJ2-1, with 14 bases fitting TRBD2. The CDR3 is 16 residues long. Germline CDR1 is SGHDN and CDR2 is FVKESK. After removal of 7 bases from V and 6 bases from J, the junction contained 8 bases not matched to a gene.

The sample holds a few counts of this clonotype. This chain connects TRBV28 to TRBJ1-4; D gene unclear. The CDR3 totals 14 residues. The germline V and J ends were trimmed by 5 bases and 6 bases, with 13 bases remaining between them. The germline gives CDR1 MDHEN, CDR2 SYDVKM. This chain's CDR3 is CASSLRTGYEKLFF. CDR3 sequence (DNA): TGTGCCAGCAGTCTACGGACCGGGTATGAAAAACTGTTTTTT. Together with reference TRBV28 and TRBJ1-4, the CDR3 gives the full variable domain: DVKVTQSSRYLVKRTGEKVFLECVQDMDHENMFWYRQDPGLGLRLIYFSYDVKMKEKGDIPEGYSVSREKKERFSLILESASTNQTSMYLCASSLRTGYEKLFFGSGTQLSVL.

The V and J genes are TRBV6-2 or TRBV6-3 and TRBJ2-5, with 8 bases that match TRBD1. This CDR3 region has 17 residues. Germline V gene sequence: CDR1 MNHEY, CDR2 SVGEGT. Unmatched junction bases numbered 16, after V lost 6 bases and J lost 4 bases. The CDR3 DNA follows: TGTGCCAGCAGGCGCCGGACAGGGAACCCCCTCGGAGAGACCCAGTACTTC. This codes for CASRRRTGNPLGETQYF.

CDR3 DNA: TGTGCCTGGAGGGAGAAACAGGGGGCTCGGCAGACCCAGTACTTC. As protein: CAWREKQGARQTQYF. The gene calls are TRBV30 and TRBJ2-5; TRBD1 agrees at 9 bases. Per the germline V gene, CDR1 is GTSNPN and CDR2 is SVGIG (reference sequence). V lost 3 bases to trimming and J lost 6 bases; unmatched junction nucleotides: 11. This CDR3 region has 15 residues.

The rearrangement links TRBV5-1 to TRBJ2-2, with D maybe TRBD1 (7 bases). Per the germline V gene, CDR1 is SGHRS and CDR2 is YFSETQ. Trimming removed 4 bases at V and 7 bases at J, with 26 bases between. The CDR3 runs 18 residues. The DNA of the CDR3 is TGCGCCAGCAGCACCGCAGGGGGGCTAGCGTCCATGGTCGGGGAGCTGTTTTTT. Its protein is CASSTAGGLASMVGELFF. Supplemented by reference TRBV5-1 and TRBJ2-2, the full variable domain reads KAGVTQTPRYLIKTRGQQVTLSCSPISGHRSVSWYQQTPGQGLQFLFEYFSETQRNKGNFPGRFSGRQFSNSRSEMNVSTLELGDSALYLCASSTAGGLASMVGELFFGEGSRLTVL.

The sample holds many counts of this clonotype. The chain combines TRBV28 with TRBJ1-1, with D perhaps matching TRBD1 (5 bases). This CDR3 contains 15 residues. Germline loops: CDR1 MDHEN, CDR2 SYDVKM. V lost 4 bases to trimming and J lost 1 base, with 13 bases between them. The CDR3 sequence: CASSSIDSANTEAFF. The CDR3 coding sequence is TGTGCCAGCAGTTCGATCGACAGCGCGAACACTGAAGCTTTCTTT.

This clonotype was recorded a few times. The chain uses TRBV2 and TRBJ2-4; 9 bases fit TRBD2. Germline V lookup: CDR1 SNHLY, CDR2 FYNNEI. V was clipped by 5 bases and J by 8 bases; unmatched bases: 10. There are 15 residues in the CDR3. CDR3 residues: CASSPERGAGYIQYF. The CDR3 nucleotides are TGTGCCAGCAGTCCGGAGCGGGGGGCAGGGTACATTCAGTACTTC.

As concerns this clonotype: A much larger clone differs by one base, so this may be a read error. The gene calls are TRBV6-5 and TRBJ2-7; TRBD1 aligns across 9 bases. Germline CDR1 reads MNHEY; CDR2 reads SVGAGI. This CDR3 contains 15 residues. This chain's CDR3 is CVSSSPDRGPLEQYF. Written as DNA, the CDR3 is TGTGTCAGCAGTTCCCCGGACAGGGGCCCCCTAGAGCAGTACTTC.

This clonotype was seen only a few times. The genes are TRBV21-1 and TRBJ1-2; TRBD1, the D gene given by the table, was not confirmed from the DNA. TRBV21-1 is reported as a pseudogene. The CDR3 loop spans 16 amino acids. The CDR3, as DNA: TGTGCCAGCAGCATGAAGTATACAGACAGGGGGGACGGCTACACCTTC. Its protein product is CASSMKYTDRGDGYTF.

The chain recombines TRBV10-3 with TRBJ2-1, with 15 bases matching TRBD2. The V gene end was trimmed by 5 bases and the J gene end by 0 bases; junction bases not matched to a gene: 8. CDR1 and CDR2 (germline): ENHRY, SYGVKD. This CDR3 spans 19 amino acids. CDR3 sequence (DNA): TGTGCCATCAGTATGGGACTAGCGGGGGGAACGAGCTCCTACAATGAGCAGTTCTTC. Translating gives CAISMGLAGGTSSYNEQFF.

The gene calls are TRBV30 and TRBJ2-5; D gene uncertain. The CDR3 is 13 amino acids. Per the germline V gene, CDR1 is GTSNPN and CDR2 is SVGIG (reference sequence). V lost 5 bases and J lost 5, with 15 bases in between. CDR3 amino acids: CAWSGGHGETQYF. The CDR3 DNA is TGTGCCTGGTCGGGTGGTCATGGGGAGACCCAGTACTTC. The full variable domain, rest sourced from reference TRBV30 and TRBJ2-5, is SQTIHQWPATLVQPVGSPLSLECTVEGTSNPNLYWYRQAAGRGLQLLFYSVGIGQISSEVPQNLSASRPQDRQFILSSKKLLLSDSGFYLCAWSGGHGETQYFGPGTRLLVL.

This clonotype came up a few times. This chain connects TRBV20-1 to TRBJ2-5; 10 bases line up with TRBD2. CDR1 is DFQATT and CDR2 is SNEGSKA in the germline V gene (reference sequence). CDR3 length: 15 amino acids. V lost 4 bases, J lost 1 base, and 6 bases stayed unmatched. In DNA, the CDR3 is TGCAGTGCTAAGGGACTAGCGCAAACCCAAGAGACCCAGTACTTC. Protein sequence: CSAKGLAQTQETQYF.

The rearrangement joins TRBV9 to TRBJ2-3; D not resolved. V lost 6 bases and J lost 0, with 14 bases in between. The germline V gene encodes CDR1 SGDLS and CDR2 YYNGEE. The CDR3 sequence is 15 residues long. CDR3 DNA sequence: TGTGCCAGCAACCGTATTGGGCAAAGCACAGATACGCAGTATTTT. This encodes CASNRIGQSTDTQYF.